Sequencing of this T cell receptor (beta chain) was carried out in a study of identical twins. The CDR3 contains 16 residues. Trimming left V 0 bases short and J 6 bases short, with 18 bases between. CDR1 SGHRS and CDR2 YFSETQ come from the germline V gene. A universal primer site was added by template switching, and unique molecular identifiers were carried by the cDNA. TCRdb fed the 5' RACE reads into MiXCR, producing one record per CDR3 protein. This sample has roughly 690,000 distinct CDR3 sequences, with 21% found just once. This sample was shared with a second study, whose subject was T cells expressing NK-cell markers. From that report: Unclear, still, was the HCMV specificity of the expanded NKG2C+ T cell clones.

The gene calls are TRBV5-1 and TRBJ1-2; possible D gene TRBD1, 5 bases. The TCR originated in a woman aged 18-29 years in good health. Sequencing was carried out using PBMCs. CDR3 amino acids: CASSLARVVGFDGYTF. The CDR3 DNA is TGCGCCAGCAGCTTGGCCAGGGTGGTAGGCTTTGATGGCTACACCTTC.